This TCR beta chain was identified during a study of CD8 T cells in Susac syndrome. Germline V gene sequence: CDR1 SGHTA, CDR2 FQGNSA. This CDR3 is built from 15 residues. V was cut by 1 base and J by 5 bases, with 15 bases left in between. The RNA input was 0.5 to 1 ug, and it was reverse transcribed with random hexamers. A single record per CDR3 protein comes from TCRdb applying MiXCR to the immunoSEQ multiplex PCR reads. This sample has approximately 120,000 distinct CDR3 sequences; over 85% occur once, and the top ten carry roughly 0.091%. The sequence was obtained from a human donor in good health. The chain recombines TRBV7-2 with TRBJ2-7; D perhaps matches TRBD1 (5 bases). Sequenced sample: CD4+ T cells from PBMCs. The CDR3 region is CASSLGGRFRNEQYF. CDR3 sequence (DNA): TGTGCCAGCAGCTTAGGGGGCCGGTTTAGGAACGAGCAGTACTTC.